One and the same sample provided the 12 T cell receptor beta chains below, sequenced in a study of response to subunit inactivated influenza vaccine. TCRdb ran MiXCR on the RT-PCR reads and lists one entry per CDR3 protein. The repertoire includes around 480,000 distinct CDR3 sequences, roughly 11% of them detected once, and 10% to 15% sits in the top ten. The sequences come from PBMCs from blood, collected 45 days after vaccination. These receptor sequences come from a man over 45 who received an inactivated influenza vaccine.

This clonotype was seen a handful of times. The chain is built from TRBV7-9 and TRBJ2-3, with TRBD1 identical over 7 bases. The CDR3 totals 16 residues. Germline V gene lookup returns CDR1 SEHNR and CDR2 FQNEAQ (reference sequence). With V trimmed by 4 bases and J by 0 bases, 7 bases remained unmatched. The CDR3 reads CASSSEGTASTDTQYF. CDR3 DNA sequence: TGTGCCAGCAGCTCAGAAGGGACAGCTAGCACAGATACGCAGTATTTT.

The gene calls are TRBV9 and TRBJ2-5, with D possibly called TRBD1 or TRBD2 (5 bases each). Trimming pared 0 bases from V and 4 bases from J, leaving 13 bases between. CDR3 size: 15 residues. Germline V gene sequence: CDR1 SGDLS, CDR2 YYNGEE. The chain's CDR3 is CASSVVGGEGETQYF. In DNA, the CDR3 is TGTGCCAGCAGCGTAGTTGGGGGAGAGGGAGAGACCCAGTACTTC. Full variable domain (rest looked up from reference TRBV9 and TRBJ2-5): DSGVTQTPKHLITATGQRVTLRCSPRSGDLSVYWYQQSLDQGLQFLIQYYNGEERAKGNILERFSAQQFPDLHSELNLSSLELGDSALYFCASSVVGGEGETQYFGPGTRLLVL.

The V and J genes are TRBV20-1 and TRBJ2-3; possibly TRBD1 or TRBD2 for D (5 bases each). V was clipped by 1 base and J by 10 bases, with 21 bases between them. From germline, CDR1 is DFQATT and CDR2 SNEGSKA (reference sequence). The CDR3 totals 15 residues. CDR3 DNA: TGCAGTGCTAGAGGGGGGAGATGGGAGACCGTTCCGCAGTATTTT. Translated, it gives CSARGGRWETVPQYF.

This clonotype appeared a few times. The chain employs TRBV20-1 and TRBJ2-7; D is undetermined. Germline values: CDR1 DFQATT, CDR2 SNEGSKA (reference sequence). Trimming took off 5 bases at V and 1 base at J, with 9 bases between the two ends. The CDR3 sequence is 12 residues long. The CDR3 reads CSAPSLSYEQYF. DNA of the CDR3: TGCAGTGCTCCGAGTCTATCCTACGAGCAGTACTTC.

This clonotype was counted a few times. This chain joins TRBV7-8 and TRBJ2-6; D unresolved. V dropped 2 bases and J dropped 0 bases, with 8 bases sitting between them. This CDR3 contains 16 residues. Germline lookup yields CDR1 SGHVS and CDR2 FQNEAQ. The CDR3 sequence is CASSLFPSSGANVLTF. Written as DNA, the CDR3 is TGTGCCAGCAGCTTATTCCCTAGCTCTGGGGCCAACGTCCTGACTTTC. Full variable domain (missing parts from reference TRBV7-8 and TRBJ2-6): GAGVSQSPRYKVAKRGQDVALRCDPISGHVSLFWYQQALGQGPEFLTYFQNEAQLDKSGLPSDRFFAERPEGSVSTLKIQRTQQEDSAVYLCASSLFPSSGANVLTFGAGSRLTVL.

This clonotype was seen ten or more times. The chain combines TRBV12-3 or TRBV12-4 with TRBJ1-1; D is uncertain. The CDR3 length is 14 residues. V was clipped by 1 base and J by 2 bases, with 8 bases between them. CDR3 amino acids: CASSLEWLNTEAFF. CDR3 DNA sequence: TGTGCCAGCAGTTTAGAATGGTTAAACACTGAAGCTTTCTTT.

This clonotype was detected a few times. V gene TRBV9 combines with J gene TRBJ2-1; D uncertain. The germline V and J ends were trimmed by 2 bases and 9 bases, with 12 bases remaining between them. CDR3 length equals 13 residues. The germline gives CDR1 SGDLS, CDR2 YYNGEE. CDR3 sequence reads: CASSVVLSSEQFF. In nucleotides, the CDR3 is TGTGCCAGCAGCGTGGTTCTCTCCAGTGAGCAGTTCTTC.

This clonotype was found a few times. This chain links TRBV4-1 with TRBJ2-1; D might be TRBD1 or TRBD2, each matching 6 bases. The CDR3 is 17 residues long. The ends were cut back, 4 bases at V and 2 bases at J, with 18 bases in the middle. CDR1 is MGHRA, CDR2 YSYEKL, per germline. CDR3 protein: CASSLIDGGLAYNEQFF. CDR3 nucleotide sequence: TGCGCCAGCAGCCTAATTGACGGGGGCCTTGCCTACAATGAGCAGTTCTTC.

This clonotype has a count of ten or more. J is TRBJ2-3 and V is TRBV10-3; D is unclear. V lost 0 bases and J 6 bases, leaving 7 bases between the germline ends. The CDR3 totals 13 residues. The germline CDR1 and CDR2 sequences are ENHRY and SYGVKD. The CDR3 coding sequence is TGTGCCATCAGTGAGTCCACCCCGGATACGCAGTATTTT. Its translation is CAISESTPDTQYF.

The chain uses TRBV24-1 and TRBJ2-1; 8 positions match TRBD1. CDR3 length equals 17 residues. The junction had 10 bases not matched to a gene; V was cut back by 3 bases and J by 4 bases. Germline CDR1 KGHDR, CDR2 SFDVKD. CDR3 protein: CATSDEPGQGVYNEQFF. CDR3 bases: TGTGCCACCAGTGATGAACCCGGACAGGGCGTATACAATGAGCAGTTCTTC.

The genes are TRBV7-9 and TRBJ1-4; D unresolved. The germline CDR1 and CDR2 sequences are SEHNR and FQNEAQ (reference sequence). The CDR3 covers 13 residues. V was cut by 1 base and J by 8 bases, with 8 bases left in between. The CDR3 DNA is TGTGCCAGCAGCTTAGACGGTTGGGAAAAACTGTTTTTT. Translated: CASSLDGWEKLFF.

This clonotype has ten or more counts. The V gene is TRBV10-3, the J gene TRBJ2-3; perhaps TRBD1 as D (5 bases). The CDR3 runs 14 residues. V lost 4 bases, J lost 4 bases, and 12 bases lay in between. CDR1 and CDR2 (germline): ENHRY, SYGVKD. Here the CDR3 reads CAISGRGQADTQYF. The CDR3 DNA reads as TGTGCCATCAGTGGTAGGGGTCAGGCAGATACGCAGTATTTT.